A single T cell receptor (beta chain) is shown here with its context. This entry is derived from a study of blood T cell repertoires in COVID-19. Study background: From the United States, Italy and Spain came samples of acute and convalescent COVID-19. PBMCs, B-cell-depleted T cells, or T cells were the source of the cDNA or gDNA that made up the material.

In the source study's methods: By means of reference gene primer amplification, nucleated cell counts were estimated. TCRdb's table, derived via immunoSEQ multiplex PCR, lists solely in-frame clones and lacks some. That table furnishes V, J and clone size, whereas the DNA furnished D and trimming. The sample contains 100,000 or so clones, 75% to 90% of which appear only once. Trimming left V 0 bases short and J 1 base short, with 7 bases between. Germline loops: CDR1 SGHNT, CDR2 YYREEE (reference sequence). This CDR3 has 15 residues. This TCR was sampled from a human donor with acute or convalescent COVID-19. The donor label of this sample is uncertain. Sequenced: peripheral blood. The rearrangement uses TRBV5-4 and TRBJ2-2; no definite D call. For the CDR3, the DNA is TGTGCCAGCAGCTTGGGGCAGAAGAACACCGGGGAGCTGTTTTTT. Amino acids: CASSLGQKNTGELFF.